This T cell receptor beta chain is drawn from a study of T cells in Graves' hyperthyroidism and ophthalmopathy. Amplified regions were TCR beta CDR3 sequences from RNA transcripts. Using the HTBI primer set, a first-round RT-PCR was run on the TCR CDR3. MiXCR was run by TCRdb on the multiplex PCR reads, yielding one entry per CDR3 protein. The sample holds 650,000 to 850,000 distinct CDR3 sequences, under 20% seen once. Germline V lookup: CDR1 DFQATT, CDR2 SNEGSKA (reference sequence). The CDR3 consists of 13 residues. V was cut by 1 base and J by 3 bases, with 7 bases left in between. As to this clonotype: Its antigen is undetermined.

The study, taken as a whole, reports: The model made its ophthalmopathy prediction, and onset followed a median 6.5 months later.

The clonotype originates from a woman aged 50 to 60 with Graves' hyperthyroidism that later progressed to Graves' ophthalmopathy. The chain carries TRBV20-1 and TRBJ2-1; no reliable D call. What was sequenced was blood. The CDR3 bases are TGCAGTGCTAGAGCCGTGGACTACAATGAGCAGTTCTTC. Its translation is CSARAVDYNEQFF.